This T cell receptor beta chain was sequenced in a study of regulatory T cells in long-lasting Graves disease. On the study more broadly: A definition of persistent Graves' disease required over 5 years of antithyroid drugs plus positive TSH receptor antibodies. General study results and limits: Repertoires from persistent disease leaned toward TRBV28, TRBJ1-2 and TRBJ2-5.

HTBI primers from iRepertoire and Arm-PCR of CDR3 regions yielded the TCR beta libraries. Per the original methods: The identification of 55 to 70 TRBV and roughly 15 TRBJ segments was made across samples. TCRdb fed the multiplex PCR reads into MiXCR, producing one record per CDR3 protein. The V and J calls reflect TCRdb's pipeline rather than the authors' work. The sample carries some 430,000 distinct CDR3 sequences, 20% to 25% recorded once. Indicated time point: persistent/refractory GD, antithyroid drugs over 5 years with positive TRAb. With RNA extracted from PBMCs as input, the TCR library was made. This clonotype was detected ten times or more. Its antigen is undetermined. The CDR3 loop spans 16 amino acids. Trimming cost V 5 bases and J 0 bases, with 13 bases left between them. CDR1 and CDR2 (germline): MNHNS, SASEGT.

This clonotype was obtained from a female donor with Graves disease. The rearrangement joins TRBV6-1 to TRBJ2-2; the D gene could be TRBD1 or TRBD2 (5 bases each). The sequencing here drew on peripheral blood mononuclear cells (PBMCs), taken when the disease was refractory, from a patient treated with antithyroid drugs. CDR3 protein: CASSKPGTANTGELFF. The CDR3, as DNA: TGTGCCAGCAGTAAACCCGGGACCGCGAACACCGGGGAGCTGTTTTTT.